This T cell receptor (beta chain) was sequenced in a study of CD8 T cells in ankylosing spondylitis. General study results and limits: As reported, disease-linked clones showed significant enrichment in matched ankylosing spondylitis synovial fluid. A TCR beta motif of several highly homologous variants seemed to mark ankylosing spondylitis blood. Peripheral blood samples showed relatively rare disease-linked clones, and these clones were CD8+.

TCRdb reprocessed the 5' RACE reads via MiXCR and lists one record per CDR3 protein. Of approximately 300,000 distinct CDR3 sequences listed, approximately 8.2% were seen once; the top ten hold more than 12%. The CDR3 is 12 amino acids. Trimming stripped 8 bases from V and 10 bases from J, with 15 bases between. Details on this clonotype: Its antigen is unknown.

Sequencing used blood, either unsorted or a sorted T cell fraction (not recorded which). This chain uses TRBV12-3 or TRBV12-4 with TRBJ2-1; D uncertain. The receptor was isolated from a male donor with ankylosing spondylitis. Written as DNA, the CDR3 is TGTGCCAGCGGTCGCGAGCGTCGGGAGCAGTTCTTC. Its protein product is CASGRERREQFF.